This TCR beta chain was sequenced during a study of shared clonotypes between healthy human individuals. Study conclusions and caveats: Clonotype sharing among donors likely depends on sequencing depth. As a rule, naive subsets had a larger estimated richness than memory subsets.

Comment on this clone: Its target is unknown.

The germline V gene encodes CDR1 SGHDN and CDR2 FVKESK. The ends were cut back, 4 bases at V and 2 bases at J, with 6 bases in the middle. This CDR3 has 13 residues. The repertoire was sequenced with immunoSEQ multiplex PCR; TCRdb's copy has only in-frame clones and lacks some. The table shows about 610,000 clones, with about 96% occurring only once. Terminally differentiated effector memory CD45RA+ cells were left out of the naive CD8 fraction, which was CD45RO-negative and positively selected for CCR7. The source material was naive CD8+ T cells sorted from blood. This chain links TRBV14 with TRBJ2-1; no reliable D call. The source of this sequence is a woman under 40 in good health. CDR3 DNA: TGTGCCAGCAGCCCGACCCCCTACAATGAGCAGTTCTTC. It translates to CASSPTPYNEQFF.